The 20 T cell receptor beta chains below come from one sample, sequenced in a study of blood T cell repertoires in COVID-19. Measured with immunoSEQ multiplex PCR; TCRdb has only the in-frame clones, and not every one. Found here are about 240,000 clones, roughly 82% of them singletons; the top ten hold approximately 13%. Sequencing was carried out using peripheral blood. The receptor source for this set is a man at least 80 years old with acute or convalescent COVID-19.

The rearrangement joins TRBV10-3 to TRBJ1-2, with 9 bases lining up with TRBD1. The CDR3 sequence is 14 residues long. In germline, CDR1 is ENHRY, CDR2 SYGVKD. The J segment lost 4 bases and the V segment lost 7 bases, leaving 7 bases of the junction unmatched. The CDR3 nucleotides are TGTGCCATCACCGGACAGGGGCAGGGCTATGGCTACACCTTC. This translates into CAITGQGQGYGYTF.

This chain joins TRBV5-1 and TRBJ2-1; D may be TRBD1 (5 bases). The CDR3 extends over 15 amino acids. From germline, CDR1 is SGHRS and CDR2 YFSETQ. The ends were cut back, 0 bases at V and 9 bases at J, with 16 bases in the middle. The CDR3: CASSLEARAIGEQFF. CDR3 in DNA: TGCGCCAGCAGCTTGGAAGCCAGGGCCATCGGTGAGCAGTTCTTC.

The chain uses TRBV19 and TRBJ1-6; D is undetermined. The V end was cut by 7 bases, the J end by 10 bases, with 20 bases between. This CDR3 is 15 amino acids long. Germline-derived CDR1 and CDR2 are LNHDA and SQIVND (reference sequence). The CDR3 coding sequence is TGTGCCAGTAAGGCCGACCCATCAGTAGCCTCACCCCTCCACTTT. It encodes CASKADPSVASPLHF. Drawing the rest from reference TRBV19 and TRBJ1-6, the complete variable domain is DGGITQSPKYLFRKEGQNVTLSCEQNLNHDAMYWYRQDPGQGLRLIYYSQIVNDFQKGDIAEGYSVSREKKESFPLTVTSAQKNPTAFYLCASKADPSVASPLHFGNGTRLTVT.

The chain is built from TRBV7-2 and TRBJ1-1; TRBD1 matches at 9 bases. CDR1 is SGHTA and CDR2 is FQGNSA in the germline V gene. Germline trimming cut 5 bases from V and 7 bases from J; bases unmatched to any gene: 5. The CDR3 runs 13 residues. The CDR3 nucleotides read TGTGCCAGCAGCAAGGACAGGGGCAATGAAGCTTTCTTT. It is translated as CASSKDRGNEAFF.

CDR3 residues: CSVAGGTNEKLFF. The CDR3 nucleotides are TGCAGCGTTGCAGGGGGAACTAATGAAAAACTGTTTTTT. The J gene is TRBJ1-4, the V gene TRBV29-1, with 7 bases identical to TRBD1. This CDR3 has 13 amino acids. Germline loops: CDR1 SQVTM, CDR2 ANQGSEA. The V segment lost 4 bases and the J segment 1 base; nucleotides outside the gene matches: 0.

This clone was seen a few times. The rearrangement links TRBV10-3 to TRBJ1-5; D perhaps matches TRBD1 (5 bases). V was trimmed by 3 bases and J by 6 bases, leaving 18 bases between them. The CDR3 runs 16 residues. Germline CDR1 ENHRY, CDR2 SYGVKD. The CDR3 spells CAISEGPRGGGQPQHF. As DNA, the CDR3 is TGTGCCATCAGTGAAGGCCCACGGGGGGGAGGTCAGCCCCAGCATTTT.

This clone appeared a few times. CDR3 residues: CASSPTGAYNEQFF. In DNA form, the CDR3 reads TGTGCCAGCAGTCCTACAGGGGCCTACAATGAGCAGTTCTTC. The chain carries TRBV28 and TRBJ2-1; 7 bases agree with TRBD1. V was pared by 5 bases and J by 2 bases, with 3 bases of the junction left unmatched. Germline CDR1 reads MDHEN; CDR2 reads SYDVKM. The CDR3 contains 14 residues.

The chain carries TRBV5-1 and TRBJ1-6; the D is unclear. CDR3 length equals 14 residues. CDR1 and CDR2 from the germline V gene are SGHRS and YFSETQ. V was cut by 4 bases and J by 5 bases, with 10 bases left in between. CDR3 protein: CASSPNTDNSPLHF. CDR3 coding DNA: TGCGCCAGCAGCCCAAATACGGATAATTCACCCCTCCACTTT.

This chain joins TRBV7-2 and TRBJ1-4; no reliable D call. CDR1 is SGHTA and CDR2 is FQGNSA in the germline V gene. Trimming shortened V by 4 bases and J by 3 bases, and 12 bases separated the two germline ends. The CDR3 length is 15 residues. CDR3 bases: TGTGCCAGCAGCTCAGGAGGGCAGTCTAATGAAAAACTGTTTTTT. Translation: CASSSGGQSNEKLFF.

The chain uses TRBV5-1 and TRBJ1-3; tentatively, D is TRBD1 (6 bases). This CDR3 comprises 13 residues. The germline gives CDR1 SGHRS, CDR2 YFSETQ. The germline V and J ends were trimmed by 0 bases and 6 bases, with 7 bases remaining between them. The CDR3 sequence is CASSLGTANTIYF. The CDR3 nucleotides read TGCGCCAGCAGCTTGGGGACAGCAAACACCATATATTTT.

J is TRBJ1-5 and V is TRBV28; TRBD1 aligns across 12 bases. The CDR3 has 16 residues. V lost 5 bases to trimming and J lost 6 bases; unmatched junction nucleotides: 8. CDR1 is MDHEN, CDR2 SYDVKM, per germline. The CDR3 is CASSLPGTGGTQPQHF. The CDR3 DNA follows: TGTGCCAGCAGTCTTCCCGGGACAGGGGGCACTCAGCCCCAGCATTTT.

The gene calls are TRBV7-2 and TRBJ2-7; D not resolved. Germline V CDR1 and CDR2: SGHTA, FQGNSA. The V end lost 1 base, the J end lost 0 bases, and 10 bases lay between the germline ends. The CDR3 consists of 15 residues. The CDR3 is CASSLGAATSYEQYF. The CDR3 bases are TGTGCCAGCAGCTTAGGGGCAGCAACCTCCTACGAGCAGTACTTC.

The V and J genes are TRBV18 and TRBJ1-1; D possibly corresponds to TRBD1 (5 bases). The germline gives CDR1 KGHSH, CDR2 LQKENI. V gave up 2 bases and J gave up 2 bases, with 12 bases separating them. The CDR3 contains 15 residues. CDR3: CASSPSRTLNTEAFF. CDR3 coding DNA: TGTGCCAGCTCACCAAGCAGGACACTTAACACTGAAGCTTTCTTT.

The CDR3 sequence: CASSRLTGDGYTF. Here the CDR3 DNA reads TGCGCCAGCAGCAGACTAACAGGGGATGGCTACACCTTC. The gene calls are TRBV5-1 and TRBJ1-2, with 7 bases matching TRBD1. Germline CDR1 reads SGHRS; CDR2 reads YFSETQ. The V gene end was trimmed by 4 bases and the J gene end by 6 bases; junction bases not matched to a gene: 6. This CDR3 has 13 amino acids.

The chain has TRBV28 and TRBJ1-1; perhaps TRBD1 as D (5 bases). Germline-derived CDR1 and CDR2 are MDHEN and SYDVKM. Trimming stripped 5 bases from V and 8 bases from J, with 15 bases between. This CDR3 is 13 amino acids long. CDR3 region: CASSHGQGSEAFF. The DNA of the CDR3 is TGTGCCAGCAGTCATGGGCAGGGTTCAGAAGCTTTCTTT. The full variable domain, with the rest looked up from reference TRBV28 and TRBJ1-1, is DVKVTQSSRYLVKRTGEKVFLECVQDMDHENMFWYRQDPGLGLRLIYFSYDVKMKEKGDIPEGYSVSREKKERFSLILESASTNQTSMYLCASSHGQGSEAFFGQGTRLTVV.

The chain uses TRBV12-3 or TRBV12-4 and TRBJ1-5; D remains ambiguous. V gave up 8 bases and J gave up 7 bases, with 12 bases separating them. The CDR3 loop spans 12 amino acids. The CDR3 sequence: CASGTSRQPQHF. The CDR3 DNA follows: TGTGCCAGCGGAACTAGCAGGCAGCCCCAGCATTTT.

The chain carries TRBV2 and TRBJ1-6, with D hard to call. V shed 7 bases and J shed 8 bases, with 21 bases lying between them. The length of the CDR3 is 16 residues. CDR1 SNHLY and CDR2 FYNNEI come from the germline V gene. CDR3 residues: CASTPSPGSSDSPLHF. CDR3 bases: TGTGCCAGCACCCCATCCCCCGGGAGTTCAGATTCACCCCTCCACTTT.

This chain uses TRBV13 with TRBJ2-4; TRBD2 matches at 7 bases. CDR3 length: 15 residues. Germline V lookup: CDR1 PRHDT, CDR2 FYEKMQ (reference sequence). V lost 2 bases, J lost 7 bases, and 8 bases stayed unmatched. The CDR3 loop reads CASSLSAQGGNIQYF. For the CDR3, the DNA is TGTGCCAGCAGCTTATCGGCCCAGGGAGGGAACATTCAGTACTTC.

The V call is TRBV12-3 or TRBV12-4, the J call TRBJ2-7; 8 positions match TRBD1. V shed 5 bases, J shed 6 bases, and the junction held 3 bases outside the gene matches. The CDR3 has 12 amino acids. CDR3 coding DNA: TGTGCCAGCAGTATGGGACAGGCCGAGCAGTACTTC. Translating it yields CASSMGQAEQYF.

The rearrangement joins TRBV7-6 to TRBJ2-7, with 7 positions matching TRBD1. J was trimmed by 5 bases and V by 3 bases; bases with no gene match: 10. The CDR3 runs to 15 residues. Germline assignment: CDR1 SGHVS and CDR2 FNYEAQ. The CDR3 DNA reads TGTGCCAGCAGCTTCAGGACAGGCGTTCGTGACGAGCAGTACTTC. This translates into CASSFRTGVRDEQYF.